The 25 T cell receptor beta chains below were found in one sample sequenced in a study of T cells after yellow fever vaccination. TCRdb redid the calling of the 5' RACE reads with MiXCR, one entry per CDR3 protein. The sample lists about 350,000 distinct CDR3 sequences; around 13% were seen once. This specimen consisted of CD4+ T cells sorted from PBMCs, obtained 15 days after the yellow fever booster vaccination. These receptors all come from a man between 18 and 29 years old who received the YFV17D yellow fever vaccine.

The rearrangement joins TRBV10-3 to TRBJ2-5; D not certain. V was pared by 4 bases and J by 3 bases, with 9 bases between. CDR3 length: 13 residues. CDR1 ENHRY and CDR2 SYGVKD come from the germline V gene. CDR3 amino acids: CAISVVPEETQYF. In DNA, the CDR3 is TGTGCCATCAGTGTGGTCCCGGAAGAGACCCAGTACTTC.

The sample holds many counts of this clonotype. CDR3 loop: CASGPLRVAGNNEQFF. The CDR3, as DNA: TGTGCCAGCGGCCCCCTGCGGGTAGCGGGGAACAATGAGCAGTTCTTC. V usage is TRBV7-9 and J usage is TRBJ2-1; 8 bases line up with TRBD2. The CDR3 totals 16 residues. J lost 5 bases, V lost 8 bases, and 14 bases had no gene match. Germline V gene lookup returns CDR1 SEHNR and CDR2 FQNEAQ (reference sequence). Supplemented by reference TRBV7-9 and TRBJ2-1, the full variable domain reads DTGVSQNPRHKITKRGQNVTFRCDPISEHNRLYWYRQTLGQGPEFLTYFQNEAQLEKSRLLSDRFSAERPKGSFSTLEIQRTEQGDSAMYLCASGPLRVAGNNEQFFGPGTRLTVL.

The V call is TRBV18, the J call TRBJ2-3; no clear D gene. Germline assignment: CDR1 KGHSH and CDR2 LQKENI. With 6 bases removed from V and 6 bases from J, the gap between germline ends came to 13 bases. The CDR3 consists of 13 residues. Written as DNA, the CDR3 is TGTGCCAGCTCTCTGGAGCTCCGGGATACGCAGTATTTT. This sequence encodes CASSLELRDTQYF.

This clonotype was seen a handful of times. The J gene is TRBJ2-1, the V gene TRBV9; D call uncertain. The V and J ends lost 0 bases and 0 bases respectively, with 4 bases between them. Germline CDR1 and CDR2: SGDLS and YYNGEE. The CDR3 consists of 14 residues. CDR3 bases: TGTGCCAGCAGCGTAGAGGACTCCTACAATGAGCAGTTCTTC. Its protein is CASSVEDSYNEQFF.

This clonotype was counted ten times or more. The V call is TRBV4-1, the J call TRBJ2-1; 8 bases line up with TRBD1. Germline CDR1 and CDR2: MGHRA and YSYEKL. The CDR3 has 15 amino acids. After removal of 4 bases from V and 4 bases from J, the junction contained 6 bases not matched to a gene. In DNA form, the CDR3 reads TGCGCCAGCAGCCGCGGACAGGGAATATACAATGAGCAGTTCTTC. The encoded protein is CASSRGQGIYNEQFF.

This clonotype has more than one count but fewer than ten. The gene calls are TRBV18 and TRBJ1-6, with D hard to call. Germline values: CDR1 KGHSH, CDR2 LQKENI. Trimming cost V 2 bases and J 7 bases, with 12 bases left between them. The CDR3 loop spans 15 amino acids. CDR3 sequence: CASSPSSTANSPLHF. The CDR3 coding sequence is TGTGCCAGCTCACCATCCAGCACCGCGAATTCACCCCTCCACTTT.

This clonotype was counted a few times. V is TRBV5-1 and J is TRBJ2-4; tentatively, D is TRBD1 or TRBD2 (6 bases each). Trimming removed 6 bases from V and 5 bases from J, with 15 bases in between. CDR1 SGHRS and CDR2 YFSETQ come from the germline V gene. CDR3 length: 14 amino acids. CDR3 in amino acids: CASKPGAQENIQYF. DNA of the CDR3: TGCGCCAGCAAGCCGGGGGCTCAGGAAAACATTCAGTACTTC.

The chain joins TRBV9 to TRBJ2-1; possibly TRBD1 for D (5 bases). This CDR3 has 14 amino acids. Germline values: CDR1 SGDLS, CDR2 YYNGEE. V was trimmed by 0 bases and J by 6 bases, leaving 10 bases between them. As DNA, the CDR3 is TGTGCCAGCAGCGTAGCTGGGGCCATCAATGAGCAGTTCTTC. The encoded protein is CASSVAGAINEQFF.

This clonotype was picked up a small number of times. The J gene is TRBJ2-3, the V gene TRBV10-3; the D is unclear. The germline V and J ends were trimmed by 2 bases and 5 bases, with 8 bases remaining between them. Germline lookup yields CDR1 ENHRY and CDR2 SYGVKD. There are 13 residues in the CDR3. DNA for the CDR3: TGTGCCATCAGTGAGACCCCGATAGATACGCAGTATTTT. Its protein is CAISETPIDTQYF.

The chain uses TRBV7-2 and TRBJ2-1; a weak D match, TRBD1 (7 bases). The ends were cut back, 5 bases at V and 12 bases at J, with 14 bases in the middle. The CDR3 totals 12 residues. From germline, CDR1 is SGHTA and CDR2 FQGNSA. Written as DNA, the CDR3 is TGTGCCAGCAGCGTCCCAGGGGGGAGGCAGTTCTTC. It codes for CASSVPGGRQFF.

In its sample, this clonotype was seen a few times. This sequence joins TRBV7-2 and TRBJ1-2; D is unclear. The CDR3 covers 13 residues. V dropped 1 base and J dropped 4 bases, with 7 bases sitting between them. Germline V gene data show CDR1 as SGHTA and CDR2 as FQGNSA. The CDR3 reads CASSLDSAYGYTF. The CDR3 nucleotides read TGTGCCAGCAGCTTAGATTCAGCCTATGGCTACACCTTC.

This clonotype was counted between two and nine times. DNA of the CDR3: TGTGCCAGCAGCGTAGAGGGGGGGTTCCAGCCCCAGCATTTT. This gives the protein CASSVEGGFQPQHF. The chain recombines TRBV9 with TRBJ1-5; possibly TRBD1 for D (6 bases). Trimming stripped 0 bases from V and 7 bases from J, with 11 bases between. Germline CDR1 reads SGDLS; CDR2 reads YYNGEE. This CDR3 has 14 amino acids.

The chain employs TRBV4-2 and TRBJ1-2; a possible D gene is TRBD1 (6 bases). V was shortened by 3 bases and J by 3 bases, with 17 bases between the two germline ends. This CDR3 spans 16 amino acids. The germline V gene encodes CDR1 LGHNA and CDR2 YNFKEQ. The CDR3 coding sequence is TGTGCCAGCAGCCAGGGACAAGGACGGGCGGACTATGGCTACACCTTC. As protein: CASSQGQGRADYGYTF.

This clonotype was observed a few times. CDR3 protein: CASKVAGADTQYF. The CDR3 coding sequence is TGTGCCAGCAAGGTAGCGGGGGCAGATACGCAGTATTTT. The gene calls are TRBV25-1 and TRBJ2-3, with TRBD2 identical over 9 bases. This CDR3 is built from 13 residues. Trimming cost V 7 bases and J 4 bases; bases outside gene matches: 3. Germline-derived CDR1 and CDR2 are MGHDK and SYGVNS.

This chain links TRBV18 with TRBJ2-5, with TRBD1 identical over 9 bases. Germline CDR1 is KGHSH and CDR2 is LQKENI. The trim removed 3 bases at V and 9 bases at J, leaving 17 bases unmatched. The CDR3 covers 17 residues. The CDR3 here is CASSPWTGADAGPPQYF. The CDR3 coding sequence is TGTGCCAGCTCACCGTGGACAGGGGCCGACGCTGGGCCACCCCAGTACTTC.

The chain couples TRBV18 to TRBJ2-2; possibly TRBD2 for D (6 bases). Deletions cut 1 base from V and 13 bases from J, with 13 bases between. The CDR3 consists of 13 residues. The germline V gene encodes CDR1 KGHSH and CDR2 LQKENI. In DNA form, the CDR3 reads TGTGCCAGCTCACCACAGCCCGGGAGTGGGCTGTTTTTT. Amino acid sequence: CASSPQPGSGLFF.

V usage is TRBV7-2 and J usage is TRBJ1-1; D is ambiguous. This CDR3 comprises 13 residues. Germline assignment: CDR1 SGHTA and CDR2 FQGNSA. Trimming shortened V by 4 bases and J by 0 bases, and 6 bases separated the two germline ends. The CDR3 DNA reads as TGTGCCAGCAGCTCGTTTATGAACACTGAAGCTTTCTTT. Translating gives CASSSFMNTEAFF.

This clonotype was observed a few times. This chain connects TRBV7-2 to TRBJ1-4; the match to TRBD1 covers 7 bases. CDR1 SGHTA and CDR2 FQGNSA come from the germline V gene. The CDR3 runs 14 residues. Unmatched junction bases numbered 6, after V lost 5 bases and J lost 6 bases. DNA for the CDR3: TGTGCCAGCAGCCGAGGGGGCGGCCATGAAAAACTGTTTTTT. It codes for CASSRGGGHEKLFF.

The chain couples TRBV28 to TRBJ2-5; no clear D gene. The germline V gene encodes CDR1 MDHEN and CDR2 SYDVKM. This CDR3 has 13 amino acids. Trimming pared 2 bases from V and 3 bases from J, leaving 7 bases between. DNA for the CDR3: TGTGCCAGCAGTTTAAATATGAAAGAGACCCAGTACTTC. The encoded protein is CASSLNMKETQYF.

This clonotype has more than one count but fewer than ten. The chain uses TRBV7-2 and TRBJ1-6; no clear D. Germline lookup yields CDR1 SGHTA and CDR2 FQGNSA. V was pared by 2 bases and J by 14 bases, with 13 bases between. The CDR3 is 13 amino acids. CDR3: CASSLPEFLALHF. The CDR3 bases are TGTGCCAGCAGCTTACCGGAGTTTTTGGCCCTCCACTTT.

This chain joins TRBV6-6 and TRBJ1-4; possibly TRBD1 for D (6 bases). Trimming pared 0 bases from V and 6 bases from J, leaving 29 bases between. This CDR3 is built from 21 residues. Per germline, CDR1 MNHNY and CDR2 SVGAGI (reference sequence). The CDR3 reads CASSYSGGRGGETGRYEKLFF. CDR3 nucleotides: TGTGCCAGCAGTTACTCCGGGGGGCGGGGCGGCGAGACGGGCCGATATGAAAAACTGTTTTTT.

The CDR3 is CASAPLGGEQFF. DNA for the CDR3: TGTGCCAGTGCGCCGTTGGGTGGCGAGCAGTTCTTC. The gene calls are TRBV19 and TRBJ2-1; D is uncertain. There are 12 residues in the CDR3. V lost 8 bases and J lost 10, with 15 bases in between. Germline CDR1 and CDR2: LNHDA and SQIVND (reference sequence).

V is TRBV7-2 and J is TRBJ2-3; weak D call: TRBD2 (5 bases). V was cut by 4 bases and J by 8 bases, with 10 bases left in between. This CDR3 is 12 amino acids long. Germline V CDR1 and CDR2: SGHTA, FQGNSA. DNA for the CDR3: TGTGCCAGCAGCTCTCGGGGTGTTACGCAGTATTTT. Its translation: CASSSRGVTQYF.

This chain uses TRBV9 with TRBJ2-5; 16 nucleotides match TRBD2. Germline CDR1 SGDLS, CDR2 YYNGEE. The CDR3 extends over 17 amino acids. V lost 4 bases and J lost 4; bases outside the gene matches: 7. This chain's CDR3 is CASSPGLAGGIAETQYF. The CDR3 coding sequence is TGTGCCAGCAGCCCGGGACTAGCGGGGGGGATTGCAGAGACCCAGTACTTC.

The chain carries TRBV5-6 and TRBJ2-1; TRBD2 matches at 11 bases. The trim removed 5 bases at V and 5 bases at J, leaving 12 bases unmatched. The length of the CDR3 is 17 residues. From germline, CDR1 is SGHDT and CDR2 YYEEEE. The CDR3 coding sequence is TGTGCCAGCAGTCCTATCCTTAGCGGGGGGGTTGACAATGAGCAGTTCTTC. Translating gives CASSPILSGGVDNEQFF.